This T cell receptor beta chain derives from a study of human T cells and chemical hapten exposure. The overall study: Patients additionally received therapeutic doses of diphenylcyclopropenone on the scalp once a week, and this continued throughout the approximately 22-week study. Study-wide points: Significantly more large CDR3 similarity clusters were formed by expanded TCRs than by controls.

As for treatment: therapeutic diphenylcyclopropenone sensitization with weekly scalp DPC. Researchers extracted total RNA from unfractionated whole blood. Within the library, unique molecular identifiers were attached to each individual cDNA molecule. TCRdb redid the calling of the reads with MiXCR, one entry per CDR3 protein. The data show 2,000 to 2,500 distinct CDR3 sequences, with 45% to 60% seen just once and approximately 9.4% held by the top ten. Trimming shortened V by 1 base and J by 0 bases, and 18 bases separated the two germline ends. The CDR3 is 19 residues long. Looked up from germline, CDR1 is SGHAT and CDR2 is FQNNGV. This clonotype showed up just a few times. Its antigen is not known.

This clonotype was sampled from an adult with alopecia areata. Some clones in this sample may be carry-over from other donors' samples. This table probably holds off-target reads from a library built for another chain. This material consisted of whole blood, taken before DPC sensitization or 2, 6, or about 24 weeks after (not recorded which). This chain joins TRBV11-2 and TRBJ1-4; D gene unclear. For the CDR3, the DNA is TGTGCCAGCAGCTTAGTCGGACGGCCAGCAGCTGCAACTAATGAAAAACTGTTTTTT. Translated, it gives CASSLVGRPAAATNEKLFF.